The T cell receptor (beta chain) under discussion was sequenced for a study of regulatory T cells in long-lasting Graves disease. Germline V gene data show CDR1 as LGHDT and CDR2 as YNNKEL (reference sequence). The CDR3 consists of 15 residues. Trimming left V 2 bases short and J 1 base short, with 12 bases between. Through Arm-PCR of CDR3 regions and iRepertoire HTBI primers, TCR beta libraries were built. TCRdb recomputed calls from the multiplex PCR reads with MiXCR, one row per CDR3 protein. In the table there are 350,000 to 500,000 distinct CDR3 sequences, roughly 21% of which are singletons. The time point was: persistent/refractory GD, antithyroid drugs over 5 years with positive TRAb. PBMC RNA served as the TCR library source. Recruitment took place at an endocrinology department in Xi'an, China. This clonotype showed up just a few times.

The receptor was derived from a female donor with Graves disease. The chain has TRBV3-1 and TRBJ2-7, with D possibly being TRBD1 or TRBD2 (5 bases each). Specimen: peripheral blood mononuclear cells (PBMCs), collected when the disease was refractory, from a patient treated with antithyroid drugs. The CDR3 nucleotides read TGTGCCAGCAGCCAATCGGGGCTCGGATCCTACGAGCAGTACTTC. It specifies CASSQSGLGSYEQYF.